This TCR beta chain was profiled in a study of T-cell memory formation after mild COVID-19. Overall study results and limits: Detection of some responders pre-infection suggested pre-existing cross-reactive memory T cells participated. Later expanders leaned CD4+, whereas day 15 to 85 contracting clones were balanced CD4/CD8. The main location of contracting CD4+ clones was CM and EM, and that of contracting CD8+ clones was EMRA.

Constant-segment primers were used for 5'RACE, and the resulting TCR alpha and TCR beta cDNA libraries carried sample barcodes and UMIs. TCRdb called the 5' RACE reads again in MiXCR, with one record for every CDR3 protein. The sample carries hundreds of thousands of distinct CDR3 sequences, roughly 20% recorded once. This clonotype was seen more than once but under ten times. What it binds is unknown. In germline, CDR1 is DFQATT, CDR2 SNEGSKA (reference sequence). V was clipped by 2 bases and J by 3 bases, with 14 bases between them. This CDR3 is 14 amino acids long. This clonotype was obtained from an adult woman who had mild COVID-19 (a few samples of this study predate the infection). Cell type and time point are not known. The source material was PBMCs or a T cell subset sorted from them (not recorded which). The chain combines TRBV20-1 with TRBJ2-7; no clear D gene. The CDR3 DNA is TGCAGTGCTAGAAACCCCGGACCCGACTACGAGCAGTACTTC. It encodes CSARNPGPDYEQYF.